A selection of T cell receptor beta chains follows, all from one sample in a study of T cell responses to AZD1222 COVID-19 vaccine. Sequenced by immunoSEQ multiplex PCR; TCRdb stores in-frame clones only, minus some. The sample carries approximately 150,000 clones, around 93% recorded once. The sample here was peripheral blood, taken on day 0 of AZD1222 vaccination. These receptors all come from an adult in good health. The CDR3 runs from the conserved cysteine through the conserved F or W. A D gene is named only where the DNA matches it firmly. Clone size, where shown, is once, few, many, or a class for clones that have expanded.

TRBD2	TRBJ2-1	NA	TRBV7-6	CASSLSGTRVSSYNEQFF	TGTGCCAGCAGCCTCTCCGGGACTAGAGTGAGCTCCTACAATGAGCAGTTCTTC
NA	TRBJ2-2	NA	TRBV4-3	CASSQEGGGNTGELFF	TGCGCCAGCAGCCAAGAGGGGGGCGGGAACACCGGGGAGCTGTTTTTT
TRBD2	TRBJ2-1	NA	TRBV5-1	CASSLTSGLGEQFF	TGCGCCAGCAGTTTGACTAGCGGCCTTGGGGAGCAGTTCTTC
TRBD2	TRBJ2-2	few	TRBV4-2	CASSPLAGDTGELFF	TGTGCCAGCAGCCCCCTAGCGGGAGACACCGGGGAGCTGTTTTTT
NA	TRBJ2-6	NA	TRBV2	CASSQGSGANVLTF	TGTGCCAGCAGTCAGGGCTCTGGGGCCAACGTCCTGACTTTC
TRBD1	TRBJ2-2	NA	TRBV28	CASKDGGTGITGELFF	TGTGCCAGCAAAGACGGGGGGACAGGGATCACCGGGGAGCTGTTTTTT
TRBD2	TRBJ2-3	NA	TRBV19	CASRRLAGGTDTQYF	TGTGCCAGTAGGAGACTAGCGGGAGGCACAGATACGCAGTATTTT
NA	TRBJ2-3	NA	TRBV5-8	CASSLAVLYTQYF	TGTGCCAGCAGCTTGGCCGTCCTTTATACGCAGTATTTT
NA	TRBJ2-1	NA	TRBV20-1	CSPIDNEQFF	TGCAGTCCAATTGACAATGAGCAGTTCTTC
NA	TRBJ2-7	NA	TRBV11-2	CASSLQGLTYEQYF	TGTGCCAGCAGCTTACAGGGGCTAACCTACGAGCAGTACTTC
NA	TRBJ2-2	NA	TRBV5-4	CASSFSGTDTGELFF	TGTGCCAGCAGCTTTTCCGGGACTGACACCGGGGAGCTGTTTTTT
NA	TRBJ1-4	NA	TRBV7-2	CASRGRINEKLFF	TGTGCCAGCCGCGGCCGAATAAATGAAAAACTGTTTTTT
NA	TRBJ1-1	NA	TRBV14	CASRQQGDTEAFF	TGTGCCAGCAGACAACAGGGAGACACTGAAGCTTTCTTT
NA	TRBJ2-1	NA	TRBV28	CASSTTMGEQFF	TGTGCCAGCAGCACAACGATGGGTGAGCAGTTCTTC
NA	TRBJ2-1	NA	TRBV30	CAWSGYSETFYNEQFF	TGTGCCTGGAGTGGATATAGCGAGACCTTCTACAATGAGCAGTTCTTC
NA	TRBJ1-2	NA	TRBV3-1/TRBV3-2	CASSQGSVQNYGYTF	TGTGCCAGCAGCCAAGGAAGCGTGCAGAACTATGGCTACACCTTC
NA	TRBJ1-3	NA	TRBV15	CATSPGTQGNTIYF	TGTGCCACCAGCCCTGGGACGCAAGGAAACACCATATATTTT
TRBD2	TRBJ2-1	NA	TRBV7-3	CASSLTRAGGRNEQFF	TGTGCCAGCAGCTTAACGAGAGCGGGAGGTCGGAATGAGCAGTTCTTC
NA	TRBJ2-1	few	TRBV29-1	CSVEVNEQFF	TGCAGCGTTGAAGTGAATGAGCAGTTCTTC
NA	TRBJ1-3	NA	TRBV30	CAWGGRGGNTIYF	TGTGCCTGGGGGGGGCGAGGTGGAAACACCATATATTTT
NA	TRBJ1-1	NA	TRBV5-1	CASSYLTGANTEAFF	TGCGCCAGCAGCTACCTGACGGGGGCCAACACTGAAGCTTTCTTT
NA	TRBJ1-3	NA	TRBV3-1/TRBV3-2	CASSQLGVGNTIYF	TGTGCCAGCAGCCAACTGGGGGTTGGAAACACCATATATTTT
NA	TRBJ1-2	NA	TRBV6-5	CASSYSNPKYGYTF	TGTGCCAGCAGTTACTCTAACCCTAAATATGGCTACACCTTC
TRBD2	TRBJ2-7	NA	TRBV28	CASLGSGRYEQYF	TGTGCCAGCTTGGGTAGCGGGAGGTACGAGCAGTACTTC
NA	TRBJ2-1	once	TRBV28	CATLTHSYNEQFF	TGTGCCACCTTGACTCACTCCTACAATGAGCAGTTCTTC
NA	TRBJ2-1	NA	TRBV7-6	CASSLAPPTEQFF	TGTGCCAGCAGCTTAGCACCCCCCACTGAGCAGTTCTTC
NA	TRBJ2-5	NA	TRBV7-2	CASSSGPGVVETQYF	TGTGCCAGCAGCTCGGGCCCAGGGGTGGTTGAGACCCAGTACTTC
NA	TRBJ2-4	NA	TRBV28	CASTVGGDAKNIQYF	TGTGCCAGCACCGTAGGAGGGGATGCCAAAAACATTCAGTACTTC
TRBD1	TRBJ1-2	NA	TRBV6-6	CASRSDRAGYGYTF	TGTGCCAGCAGATCCGACAGGGCCGGCTATGGCTACACCTTC
NA	TRBJ1-1	NA	TRBV15	CATSSARSGNRTEAFF	TGTGCCACCAGCAGCGCTCGTTCAGGAAATAGGACTGAAGCTTTCTTT
NA	TRBJ1-6	NA	TRBV2	CASSPGRVNSPLHF	TGTGCCAGCAGCCCCGGGAGGGTAAATTCACCCCTCCACTTT
NA	TRBJ2-1	NA	TRBV9	CASSVGAGRRDNEQFF	TGTGCCAGCAGCGTAGGGGCGGGGCGGAGAGACAATGAGCAGTTCTTC
NA	TRBJ2-7	NA	TRBV5-1	CASSLEGGSSYEQYF	TGCGCCAGCAGCTTGGAAGGGGGGAGCTCCTACGAGCAGTACTTC
TRBD2	TRBJ2-7	NA	TRBV11-2	CASSLGLAGGPGYEQYF	TGTGCCAGCAGCTTAGGACTAGCGGGAGGGCCTGGCTACGAGCAGTACTTC
NA	TRBJ2-7	NA	TRBV18	CASSPPWEAYEQYF	TGTGCCAGCTCACCACCGTGGGAGGCCTACGAGCAGTACTTC
TRBD2	TRBJ2-7	once	TRBV4-3	CASSQGGRNTEQYF	TGCGCCAGCAGCCAAGGCGGGAGAAATACCGAGCAGTACTTC
TRBD2	TRBJ2-3	NA	TRBV6-1	CASSARTSGRTDTQYF	TGTGCCAGCAGTGCCCGGACTAGCGGGAGGACAGATACGCAGTATTTT
NA	TRBJ2-7	NA	TRBV10-1	CASRRESGEQYF	TGCGCCAGCAGAAGGGAGTCGGGCGAGCAGTACTTC
TRBD1	TRBJ1-1	NA	TRBV10-3	CAISRKTGLSTEAFF	TGTGCCATCAGCAGAAAGACAGGGTTGAGCACTGAAGCTTTCTTT
TRBD1	TRBJ1-1	NA	TRBV5-1	CASSLPFTGGENTEAFF	TGCGCCAGCAGCTTGCCTTTTACAGGGGGCGAGAACACTGAAGCTTTCTTT
NA	TRBJ1-2	NA	TRBV14	CASSWRRGANYGYTF	TGTGCCAGCAGCTGGAGGCGGGGTGCTAACTATGGCTACACCTTC